The subject of this entry is one T cell receptor beta chain. The entry originates in a study of blood T cell repertoires in COVID-19. Study summary: The samples span acute and convalescent COVID-19 from the United States, Italy and Spain. PBMCs, B-cell-depleted T cells, or T cells provided the cDNA or gDNA that made up the material.

The CDR3 has 13 residues. Germline lookup yields CDR1 SGHVS and CDR2 FQNEAQ. Trimming took 5 bases from V and 4 from J, leaving 9 bases between them. Authors' analysis steps: Estimates of nucleated cell counts were drawn from the amplification of reference gene primers. Libraries were prepared by immunoSEQ multiplex PCR; TCRdb keeps only in-frame clonotypes and omits some of them. That table supplies the V and J calls and clone size; D and trimming were determined from the DNA. In the table there are 95,000 to 150,000 clones, about 86% of which are singletons. This clonotype was obtained from a man aged 80 or over with active or convalescent COVID-19. The chain is built from TRBV7-8 and TRBJ2-1; tentative D call: TRBD1 (5 bases). The source material was peripheral blood. CDR3 residues: CASSKDSYNEQFF. CDR3 bases: TGTGCCAGCAGCAAAGACAGTTACAATGAGCAGTTCTTC.